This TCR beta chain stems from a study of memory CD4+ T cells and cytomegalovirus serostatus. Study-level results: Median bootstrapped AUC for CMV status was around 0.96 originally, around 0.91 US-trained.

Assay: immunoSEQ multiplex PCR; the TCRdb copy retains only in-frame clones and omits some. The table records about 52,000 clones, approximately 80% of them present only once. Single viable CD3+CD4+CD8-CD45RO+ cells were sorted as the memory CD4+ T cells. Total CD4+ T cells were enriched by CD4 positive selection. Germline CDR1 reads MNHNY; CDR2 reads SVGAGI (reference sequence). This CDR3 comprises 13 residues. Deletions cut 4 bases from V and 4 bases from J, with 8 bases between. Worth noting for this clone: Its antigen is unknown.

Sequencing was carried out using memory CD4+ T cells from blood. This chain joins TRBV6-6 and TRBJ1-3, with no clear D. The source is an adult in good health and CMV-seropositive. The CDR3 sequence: CASSSGGGNTIYF. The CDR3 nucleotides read TGTGCCAGCAGTTCGGGCGGAGGAAACACCATATATTTT.